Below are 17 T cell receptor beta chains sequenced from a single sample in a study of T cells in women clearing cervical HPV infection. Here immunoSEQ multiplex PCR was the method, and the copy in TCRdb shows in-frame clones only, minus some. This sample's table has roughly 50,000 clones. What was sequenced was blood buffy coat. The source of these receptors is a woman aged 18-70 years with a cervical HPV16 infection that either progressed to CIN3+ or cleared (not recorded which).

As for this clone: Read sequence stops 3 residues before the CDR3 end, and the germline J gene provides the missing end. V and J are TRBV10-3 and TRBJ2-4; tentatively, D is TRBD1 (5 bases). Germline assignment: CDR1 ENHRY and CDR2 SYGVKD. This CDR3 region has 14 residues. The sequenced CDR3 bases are TGTGCCATCAGTGATTGGGGCCCCGGAGAGACT. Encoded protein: CAISDWGPGET. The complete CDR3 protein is CAISDWGPGETQYF.

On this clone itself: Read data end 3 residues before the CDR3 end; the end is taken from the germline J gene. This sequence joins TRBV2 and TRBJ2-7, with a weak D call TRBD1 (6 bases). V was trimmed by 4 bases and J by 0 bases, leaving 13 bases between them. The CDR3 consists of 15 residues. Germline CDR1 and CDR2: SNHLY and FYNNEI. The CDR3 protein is CASSGQGGSSYEQYF. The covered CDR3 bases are TGTGCCAGCAGTGGGCAAGGGGGAAGCTCCTACGAG.

CDR3 residues: CSARPRGSNEQFF. Incomplete CDR3 DNA: TGCAGTGCTCGGCCCAGGGGGAGCAATGAG. The gene calls are TRBV20-1 and TRBJ2-1, with 7 bases lining up with TRBD1. The read ends 3 residues before the CDR3 terminus; that terminus is restored from the germline J gene. V gave up 5 bases and J gave up 6 bases; unmatched junction bases: 7. CDR1 and CDR2 (germline): DFQATT, SNEGSKA (reference sequence). The length of the CDR3 is 13 residues.

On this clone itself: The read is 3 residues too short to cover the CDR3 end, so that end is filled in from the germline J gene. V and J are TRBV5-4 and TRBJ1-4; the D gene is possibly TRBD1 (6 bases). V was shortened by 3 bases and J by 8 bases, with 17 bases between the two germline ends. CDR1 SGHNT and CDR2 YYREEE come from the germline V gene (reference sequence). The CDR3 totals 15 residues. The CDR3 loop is CASSSQQGRGEKLFF. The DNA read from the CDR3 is TGTGCCAGCAGCTCCCAACAGGGTCGGGGAGAAAAA.

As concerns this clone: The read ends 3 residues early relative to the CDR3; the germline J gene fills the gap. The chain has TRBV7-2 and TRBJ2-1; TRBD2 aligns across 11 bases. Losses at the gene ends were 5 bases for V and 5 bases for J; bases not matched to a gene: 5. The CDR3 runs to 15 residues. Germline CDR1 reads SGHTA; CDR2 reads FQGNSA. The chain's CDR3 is CASSPGLAAHNEQFF. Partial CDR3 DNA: TGTGCCAGCAGCCCGGGACTAGCGGCCCACAATGAG.

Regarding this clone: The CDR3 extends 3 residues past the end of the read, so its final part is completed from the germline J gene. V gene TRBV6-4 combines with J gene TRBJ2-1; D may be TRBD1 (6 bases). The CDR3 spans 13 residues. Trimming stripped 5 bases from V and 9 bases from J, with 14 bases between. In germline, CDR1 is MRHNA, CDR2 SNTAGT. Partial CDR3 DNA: TGTGCCAGCAGTAGCTTGAAGGACAGTGAG. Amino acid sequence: CASSSLKDSE. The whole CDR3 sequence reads CASSSLKDSEQFF.

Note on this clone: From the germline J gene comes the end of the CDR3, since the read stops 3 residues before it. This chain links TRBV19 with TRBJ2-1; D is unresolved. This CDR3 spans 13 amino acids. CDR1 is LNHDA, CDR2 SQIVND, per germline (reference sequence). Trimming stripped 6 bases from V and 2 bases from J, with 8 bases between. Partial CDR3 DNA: TGTGCCAGTAGCGCTCAGGCCTACAATGAG. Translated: CASSAQAYNE. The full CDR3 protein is CASSAQAYNEQFF.

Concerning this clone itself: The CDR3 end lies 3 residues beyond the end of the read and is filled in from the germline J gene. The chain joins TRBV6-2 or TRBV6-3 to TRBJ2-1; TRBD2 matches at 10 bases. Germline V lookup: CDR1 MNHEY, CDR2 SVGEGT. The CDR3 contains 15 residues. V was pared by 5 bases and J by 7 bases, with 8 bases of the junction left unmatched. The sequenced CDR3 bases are TGTGCCAGCAGTAAAACGGGACTAGCGAGGAATGAG. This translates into CASSKTGLARNE. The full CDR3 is CASSKTGLARNEQFF.

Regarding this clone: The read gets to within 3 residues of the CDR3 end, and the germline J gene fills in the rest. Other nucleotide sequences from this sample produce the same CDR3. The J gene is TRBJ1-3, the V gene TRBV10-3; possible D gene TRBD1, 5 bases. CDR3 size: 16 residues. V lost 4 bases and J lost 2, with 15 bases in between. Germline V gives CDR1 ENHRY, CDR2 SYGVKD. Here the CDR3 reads CAISVGAGITGNTIYF. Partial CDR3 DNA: TGTGCCATCAGTGTTGGGGCAGGGATAACTGGAAACACC.

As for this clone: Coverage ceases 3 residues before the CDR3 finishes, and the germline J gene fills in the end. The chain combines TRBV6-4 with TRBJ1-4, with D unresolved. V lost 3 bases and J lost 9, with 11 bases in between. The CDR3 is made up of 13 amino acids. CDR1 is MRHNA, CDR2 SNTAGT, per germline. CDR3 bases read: TGTGCCAGCAGTGAGGTCCAAGGTCAAAAA. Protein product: CASSEVQGQK. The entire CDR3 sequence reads CASSEVQGQKLFF.

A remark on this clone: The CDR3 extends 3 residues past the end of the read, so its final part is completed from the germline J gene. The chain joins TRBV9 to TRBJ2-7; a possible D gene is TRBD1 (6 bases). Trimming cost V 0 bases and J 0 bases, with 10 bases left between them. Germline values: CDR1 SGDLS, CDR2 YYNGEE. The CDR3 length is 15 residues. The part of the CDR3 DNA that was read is TGTGCCAGCAGCGTAGCTGGGGGCGTCTCCTACGAG. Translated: CASSVAGGVSYE. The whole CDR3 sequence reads CASSVAGGVSYEQYF.

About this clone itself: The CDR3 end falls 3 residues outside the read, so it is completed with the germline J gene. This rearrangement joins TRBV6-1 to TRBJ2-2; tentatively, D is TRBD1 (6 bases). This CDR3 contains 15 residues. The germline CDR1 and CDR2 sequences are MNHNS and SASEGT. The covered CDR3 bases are TGTGCCAGCAGTGGAGGACAGAGCTTGAATGAAAAG. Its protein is CASSGGQSLNEK. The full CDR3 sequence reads CASSGGQSLNEKLFF.

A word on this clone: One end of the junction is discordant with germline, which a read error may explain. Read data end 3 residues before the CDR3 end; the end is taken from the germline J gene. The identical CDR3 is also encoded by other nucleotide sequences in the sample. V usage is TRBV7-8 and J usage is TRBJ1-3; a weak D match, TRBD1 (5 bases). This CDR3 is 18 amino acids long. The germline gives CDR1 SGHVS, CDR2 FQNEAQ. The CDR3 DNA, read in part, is TGTGCCAGCAGCTTATTAGTTTCAGGGAGAGGCTCTGGAAACACT. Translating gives CASSLLVSGRGSGNT. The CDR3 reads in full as CASSLLVSGRGSGNTIYF.

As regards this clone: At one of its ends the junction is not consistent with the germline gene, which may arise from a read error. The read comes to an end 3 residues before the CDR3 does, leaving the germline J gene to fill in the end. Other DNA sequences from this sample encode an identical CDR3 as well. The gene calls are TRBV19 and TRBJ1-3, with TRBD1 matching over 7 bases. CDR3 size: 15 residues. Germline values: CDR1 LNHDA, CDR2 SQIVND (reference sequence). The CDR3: CASSNKGAGGNTIYF. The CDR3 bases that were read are TGTGCCAGTAGTAATAAGGGGGCAGGTGGAAACACG.

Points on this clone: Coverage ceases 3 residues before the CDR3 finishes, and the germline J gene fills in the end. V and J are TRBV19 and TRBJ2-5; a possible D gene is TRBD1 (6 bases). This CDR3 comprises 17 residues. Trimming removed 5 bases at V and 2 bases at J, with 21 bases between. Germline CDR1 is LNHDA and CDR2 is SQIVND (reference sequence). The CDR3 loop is CASSASWTEINQETQYF. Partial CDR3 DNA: TGTGCCAGTAGTGCATCCTGGACAGAAATTAATCAAGAGACC. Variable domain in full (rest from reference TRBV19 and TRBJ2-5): DGGITQSPKYLFRKEGQNVTLSCEQNLNHDAMYWYRQDPGQGLRLIYYSQIVNDFQKGDIAEGYSVSREKKESFPLTVTSAQKNPTAFYLCASSASWTEINQETQYFGPGTRLLVL.

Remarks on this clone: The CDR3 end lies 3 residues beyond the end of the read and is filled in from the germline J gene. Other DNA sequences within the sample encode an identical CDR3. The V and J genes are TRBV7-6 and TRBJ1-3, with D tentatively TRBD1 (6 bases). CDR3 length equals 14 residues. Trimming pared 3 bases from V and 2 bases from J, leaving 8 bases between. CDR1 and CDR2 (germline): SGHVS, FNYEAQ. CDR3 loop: CASSFSGAGNTIYF. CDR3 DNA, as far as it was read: TGTGCCAGCAGCTTTTCAGGGGCTGGAAACACC.

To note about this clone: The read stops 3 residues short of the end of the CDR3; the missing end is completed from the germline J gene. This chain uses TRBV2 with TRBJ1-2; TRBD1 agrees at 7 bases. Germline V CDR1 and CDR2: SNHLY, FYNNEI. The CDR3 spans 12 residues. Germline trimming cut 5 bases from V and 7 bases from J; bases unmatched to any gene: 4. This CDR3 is CASSPDRVGYTF. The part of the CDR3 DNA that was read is TGTGCCAGCAGTCCAGACAGGGTTGGC.